Listed below are T cell receptor beta chains from one sample, sequenced in a study of Ad26.COV2.S vaccination and SARS-CoV-2 variants. Assay: immunoSEQ multiplex PCR; the TCRdb copy retains only in-frame clones and omits some. The table includes some 250,000 clones, approximately 87% detected once. The sample here was peripheral blood, taken in a trial of Ad26.COV2.S vaccine versus placebo. The receptors stem from a person between 18 and 60 years old who received the Ad26.COV2.S COVID-19 vaccine or a placebo. CDR3s include the opening cysteine and the closing phenylalanine or tryptophan. D genes are given only for firm matches. Only some rows state a clone size, as once, few, many or a class for expanded clones.

J gene: TRBJ2-7
clone size: -
V gene: TRBV2
D gene: -
CDR3 DNA: TGTGCCAGCAGTGAGGATCAGGGCGAGCAGTACTTC
CDR3 protein: CASSEDQGEQYF

J gene: TRBJ2-3
clone size: -
V gene: TRBV10-3
D gene: TRBD2
CDR3 DNA: TGTGCCATCAGAGCGGGGGGCCCAGATACGCAGTATTTT
CDR3 protein: CAIRAGGPDTQYF

J gene: TRBJ1-1
clone size: -
V gene: TRBV19
D gene: TRBD1
CDR3 DNA: TGTGCCAGTAGTAAAAACACGGGACAGGCCTTGAACACTGAAGCTTTCTTT
CDR3 protein: CASSKNTGQALNTEAFF

J gene: TRBJ2-5
clone size: -
V gene: TRBV6-5
D gene: -
CDR3 DNA: TGTGCCAGCAGTCGGAAACCCGAAGAGACCCAGTACTTC
CDR3 protein: CASSRKPEETQYF

J gene: TRBJ2-5
clone size: few
V gene: TRBV3-1/TRBV3-2
D gene: -
CDR3 DNA: TGTGCCAGCAGCCTACAGGGTTTACAAGAGACCCAGTACTTC
CDR3 protein: CASSLQGLQETQYF

J gene: TRBJ1-6
clone size: -
V gene: TRBV25-1
D gene: -
CDR3 DNA: TGTGCCAGCAGTGAGTTTCAAGGGGAGGGTTCACCCCTCCACTTT
CDR3 protein: CASSEFQGEGSPLHF

J gene: TRBJ2-7
clone size: -
V gene: TRBV28
D gene: TRBD1
CDR3 DNA: TGTGCCAGCAGTCCGGCCGGGACAGGGGAGAGGACCTACGAGCAGTACTTC
CDR3 protein: CASSPAGTGERTYEQYF

J gene: TRBJ2-1
clone size: -
V gene: TRBV21-1
D gene: -
CDR3 DNA: TGTGCCAGCAGCAAAGCGGGAGAGAGCTCCTACAATGAGCAGTTCTTC
CDR3 protein: CASSKAGESSYNEQFF

J gene: TRBJ1-5
clone size: -
V gene: TRBV7-9
D gene: -
CDR3 DNA: TGTGCCAGCAGCTTAGGCCCGCTAACAAATCAGCCCCAGCATTTT
CDR3 protein: CASSLGPLTNQPQHF

J gene: TRBJ2-2
clone size: -
V gene: TRBV18
D gene: TRBD1
CDR3 DNA: TGTGCCAGCTCGCCGGGACAGGGGATCGGGGAGCTGTTTTTT
CDR3 protein: CASSPGQGIGELFF

J gene: TRBJ2-7
clone size: -
V gene: TRBV7-8
D gene: -
CDR3 DNA: TGTGCCAGCAGCTCCCATCGTGGAGACGAGCAGTACTTC
CDR3 protein: CASSSHRGDEQYF

J gene: TRBJ2-1
clone size: once
V gene: TRBV7-9
D gene: -
CDR3 DNA: TGTGCCAGCAGCCTTCGGACACTCTCTTCCTACAATGAGCAGTTCTTC
CDR3 protein: CASSLRTLSSYNEQFF

J gene: TRBJ2-5
clone size: -
V gene: TRBV30
D gene: TRBD1
CDR3 DNA: TGTGCCTGGGGGCTACAGGTTGGACAGGGGGGGACCCAGTACTTC
CDR3 protein: CAWGLQVGQGGTQYF

J gene: TRBJ1-2
clone size: -
V gene: TRBV6-2/TRBV6-3
D gene: -
CDR3 DNA: TGTGCCAGCAGCAACGCAGGGATGTATGGCTACACCTTC
CDR3 protein: CASSNAGMYGYTF

J gene: TRBJ2-7
clone size: -
V gene: TRBV28
D gene: -
CDR3 DNA: TGTGCCAGCAGTTTATGGGCAGTTTACTCCTACGAGCAGTACTTC
CDR3 protein: CASSLWAVYSYEQYF

J gene: TRBJ1-1
clone size: once
V gene: TRBV7-2
D gene: -
CDR3 DNA: TGTGCCAGCAGCCCCAGCTCCGGCGCCACTGAAGCTTTCTTT
CDR3 protein: CASSPSSGATEAFF

J gene: TRBJ2-7
clone size: -
V gene: TRBV5-1
D gene: -
CDR3 DNA: TGCGCCAGCAGCTTTGCCCGGTCCTACGAGCAGTACTTC
CDR3 protein: CASSFARSYEQYF

J gene: TRBJ2-2
clone size: -
V gene: TRBV6-2/TRBV6-3
D gene: TRBD1
CDR3 DNA: TGTGCCAGCAGTTTGGACAGGGGGTGGCGTTGGGAGCTGTTTTTT
CDR3 protein: CASSLDRGWRWELFF

J gene: TRBJ2-3
clone size: few
V gene: TRBV30
D gene: -
CDR3 DNA: TGTGCCTGGAGTGAGATGTCCACAGATACGCAGTATTTT
CDR3 protein: CAWSEMSTDTQYF

J gene: TRBJ2-7
clone size: -
V gene: TRBV18
D gene: -
CDR3 DNA: TGTGCCAGCTCCAGTCCAAAGGGCTTCTACGAGCAGTACTTC
CDR3 protein: CASSSPKGFYEQYF

J gene: TRBJ1-2
clone size: -
V gene: TRBV5-1
D gene: -
CDR3 DNA: TGCGCCAGCAGCTTACGCGGGCCAGGGGTTGAATTGGGTGGCTACACCTTC
CDR3 protein: CASSLRGPGVELGGYTF

J gene: TRBJ1-5
clone size: -
V gene: TRBV28
D gene: TRBD1
CDR3 DNA: TGTGCCAGCAGTTCACAGGGGTATAGCAATCAGCCCCAGCATTTT
CDR3 protein: CASSSQGYSNQPQHF

J gene: TRBJ1-4
clone size: -
V gene: TRBV27
D gene: -
CDR3 DNA: TGTGCCAGCAGGGCAGGGGTCGTAACTAATGAAAAACTGTTTTTT
CDR3 protein: CASRAGVVTNEKLFF

J gene: TRBJ2-3
clone size: few
V gene: TRBV5-4
D gene: TRBD2
CDR3 DNA: TGTGCCAGCAGAGATCAGCGGGGTAGCACAGATACGCAGTATTTT
CDR3 protein: CASRDQRGSTDTQYF